This is a list of T cell receptor beta chains from one sample in a study of control samples from healthy donors and cancer patients. Using immunoSEQ multiplex PCR, the repertoire was profiled, and TCRdb retains in-frame clones only, with some absent. The sample has about 61,000 clones; almost 90% are singletons. Input material: PBMCs. The origin of the receptors is a man aged 55 to 70 with colorectal cancer. Both conserved end residues are part of each CDR3. Fields, in order: CDR3 DNA, CDR3 protein, D gene, J gene, clone size, V gene. A D gene is named only where the DNA matches it firmly. Part of the rows lack a size; the others show once, few, many or a class for expanded clones.

TGTGCCAGCAGTGAATCTACAGCGGGAGGAAACACCATATATTTT,CASSESTAGGNTIYF,.,TRBJ1-3,.,TRBV6-1
TGTGCCAGCAGCCACCCGACAGGGGGCTATGGCTACACCTTC,CASSHPTGGYGYTF,TRBD1,TRBJ1-2,.,TRBV11-2
TGTGCCAGCAGTTTCCACGGTAGACTGTTTTTT,CASSFHGRLFF,.,TRBJ1-4,once,TRBV28
TGCGCCAGCAGCTTGGCCCCGGACAGGGATAATTCACCCCTCCACTTT,CASSLAPDRDNSPLHF,TRBD1,TRBJ1-6,few,TRBV5-1
TGTGCCAGCTATCTGGGGGGGCCGTTGGACGAGCAGTACTTC,CASYLGGPLDEQYF,.,TRBJ2-7,.,TRBV6-5
TGTGCCAGCGACTACAGGGGGCTCGAGAATCAGCCCCAGCATTTT,CASDYRGLENQPQHF,TRBD1,TRBJ1-5,once,TRBV6-5
TGTGCCAGCAAATGGGCCCCCGGGACCTCGAACACTGAAGCTTTCTTT,CASKWAPGTSNTEAFF,.,TRBJ1-1,.,TRBV2
TGTGCCAGCTCACCACCGGGGGTTGTCGAGCAGTACTTC,CASSPPGVVEQYF,.,TRBJ2-7,.,TRBV18
TGTGCCAGCAGTGTGCAGGGGTTGAACACTGAAGCTTTCTTT,CASSVQGLNTEAFF,.,TRBJ1-1,.,TRBV2
TGCAGCGCAGCCGAGGGGAGCGCCAATGAAAAACTGTTTTTT,CSAAEGSANEKLFF,.,TRBJ1-4,.,TRBV29-1
TGCGCCAGCAGCCCTTGGACAGGGTCCTACAATGAGCAGTTCTTC,CASSPWTGSYNEQFF,TRBD1,TRBJ2-1,.,TRBV4-3
TGTGCCAGTAGAAGAGACCTCTATGGCTACACCTTC,CASRRDLYGYTF,.,TRBJ1-2,.,TRBV19
TGCGCCAGCAGCCAGTGGACAGGGGGGGATCAGCCCCAGCATTTT,CASSQWTGGDQPQHF,TRBD1,TRBJ1-5,.,TRBV4-3
TGTGCCTGGAGTCCGTGGGATAAAGGCGGCTACACCTTC,CAWSPWDKGGYTF,.,TRBJ1-2,.,TRBV30
TGTGCCATTCGGACGGAAAGCACAGATACGCAGTATTTT,CAIRTESTDTQYF,.,TRBJ2-3,.,TRBV10-3
TGTGCCAGCAGCTCCGGACAGGGACTTAATCAGCCCCAGCATTTT,CASSSGQGLNQPQHF,TRBD1,TRBJ1-5,.,TRBV7-8
TGCAGTGCTAGTCCAGTGGCGGGGACTGACAATGAGCAGTTCTTC,CSASPVAGTDNEQFF,.,TRBJ2-1,.,TRBV20-1
TGTGCCAGCAGCGGGACCCGGGAGACCCAGTACTTC,CASSGTRETQYF,.,TRBJ2-5,.,TRBV7-6
TGTGCCAGCTCACTCACGGGGGTGGATGAGCAGTTCTTC,CASSLTGVDEQFF,.,TRBJ2-1,.,TRBV18
TGTGCCAGCAGTCCCGACAGGCTCAGCAATCAGCCCCAGCATTTT,CASSPDRLSNQPQHF,.,TRBJ1-5,.,TRBV28
TGTGCCAGCTCACCCGTACAGGGTCGTACGGGCGGCTACACCTTC,CASSPVQGRTGGYTF,.,TRBJ1-2,.,TRBV18
TGTGCCACCAGCAGTCCCCCGGGACTAGCGTCTAGCACAGATACGCAGTATTTT,CATSSPPGLASSTDTQYF,TRBD2,TRBJ2-3,.,TRBV15
TGTGCCAGCTCACCAAAGCTCCCAACCACAGGGACCGGGGAGCTGTTTTTT,CASSPKLPTTGTGELFF,.,TRBJ2-2,.,TRBV18
TGCGCCAGCAGCCAAGAAGGAAGCGGGGGGACAACCGGGGAGCTGTTTTTT,CASSQEGSGGTTGELFF,TRBD2,TRBJ2-2,.,TRBV4-1
TGTGCCAGCAGCTTAAAGTCGGGAACTGAAGCTTTCTTT,CASSLKSGTEAFF,.,TRBJ1-1,.,TRBV7-3
TGTGCCAGCAGCTTAGGCCAAGAGACCCAGTACTTC,CASSLGQETQYF,.,TRBJ2-5,.,TRBV7-6
TGCGCCAGCAGTCGGACGCCGGGGCTGGTTGGCTACACCTTC,CASSRTPGLVGYTF,.,TRBJ1-2,.,TRBV4-1
TGTGCCAGCAGCCTGGGCATAGGGGCGCAGTTCTTC,CASSLGIGAQFF,.,TRBJ2-1,.,TRBV3-1/TRBV3-2
TGTGCCAGCAGCGCAAGTACAGGGGGCATGCAGCCCCAGCATTTT,CASSASTGGMQPQHF,TRBD1,TRBJ1-5,.,TRBV9
TGTGCCAGCAGTTTTCGGGGGGCCCCTGGAAACACCATATATTTT,CASSFRGAPGNTIYF,.,TRBJ1-3,.,TRBV6-5
TGTGCCAGCAGAACCACCGGACAGAACACCGGGGAGCTGTTTTTT,CASRTTGQNTGELFF,.,TRBJ2-2,.,TRBV7-9
TGTGCCAGCAGTGAAGCACAGGGGCACAATCAGCCCCAGCATTTT,CASSEAQGHNQPQHF,TRBD1,TRBJ1-5,.,TRBV2
TGCGCCAGCAGCTTGGATGGGATGAACACTGAAGCTTTCTTT,CASSLDGMNTEAFF,.,TRBJ1-1,.,TRBV5-1
TGCGCCAGCAGACCGTACACAGTGAACACTGAAGCTTTCTTT,CASRPYTVNTEAFF,.,TRBJ1-1,.,TRBV5-1
TGTGCCAGCTCACCATCAGGGATTAGCAATCAGCCCCAGCATTTT,CASSPSGISNQPQHF,.,TRBJ1-5,.,TRBV18
TGTGCCAGCAGCCGTCGGGGGGGGCCGGAGACCCAGTACTTC,CASSRRGGPETQYF,TRBD2,TRBJ2-5,.,TRBV3-1/TRBV3-2
TGCGCCAGCAGCCAAGACCTAGCGACCAACACCGGGGAGCTGTTTTTT,CASSQDLATNTGELFF,.,TRBJ2-2,once,TRBV4-1
TGTGCCAGCAGTGAAGCGACGGCTGGAAACACCATATATTTT,CASSEATAGNTIYF,.,TRBJ1-3,.,TRBV2
TGTGCCAGTAGAGAGGGGGTGTGGGCCGGCGAAGAGACCCAGTACTTC,CASREGVWAGEETQYF,.,TRBJ2-5,.,TRBV19